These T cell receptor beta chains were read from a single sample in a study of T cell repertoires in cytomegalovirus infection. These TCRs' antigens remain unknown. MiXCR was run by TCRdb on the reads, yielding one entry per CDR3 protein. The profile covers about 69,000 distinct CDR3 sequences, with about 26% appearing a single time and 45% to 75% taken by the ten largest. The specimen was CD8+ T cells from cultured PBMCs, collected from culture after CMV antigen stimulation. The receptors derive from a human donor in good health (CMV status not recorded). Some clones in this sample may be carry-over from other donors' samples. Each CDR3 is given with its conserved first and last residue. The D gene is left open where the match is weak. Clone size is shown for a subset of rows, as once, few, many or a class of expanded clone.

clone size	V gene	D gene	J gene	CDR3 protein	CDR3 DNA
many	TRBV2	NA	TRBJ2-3	CASRDDGTLTSTDTQYF	TGTGCCAGCAGAGACGATGGGACTTTGACTAGCACAGATACGCAGTATTTT
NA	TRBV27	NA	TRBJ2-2	CASSSTTGELFF	TGTGCCAGCAGTTCTACTACCGGGGAGCTGTTTTTT
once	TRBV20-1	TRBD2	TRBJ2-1	CSARHYLASGTEQFF	TGCAGTGCTAGACATTACCTGGCTAGCGGGACTGAGCAGTTCTTC
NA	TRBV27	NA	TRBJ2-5	CASRGDGGGETQYF	TGTGCCAGCCGAGGGGACGGAGGTGGAGAGACCCAGTACTTC
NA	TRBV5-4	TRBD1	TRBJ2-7	CASSTDRSEQYF	TGTGCCAGCAGCACGGACAGGTCCGAGCAGTACTTC
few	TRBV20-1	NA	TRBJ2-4	CSASASIAKNIQYF	TGCAGTGCTTCCGCCTCTATAGCCAAAAACATTCAGTACTTC
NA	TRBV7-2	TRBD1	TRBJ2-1	CASRPTGTGEQFF	TGTGCCAGCAGACCTACAGGGACAGGTGAGCAGTTCTTC
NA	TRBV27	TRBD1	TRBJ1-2	CASSPAGGVGYGYTF	TGTGCCAGCAGTCCCGCAGGGGGTGTTGGCTATGGCTACACCTTC
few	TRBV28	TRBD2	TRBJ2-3	CASRTLAGGTDTQYF	TGTGCCAGCAGGACGCTAGCGGGGGGGACAGATACGCAGTATTTT
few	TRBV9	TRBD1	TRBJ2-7	CASSPLRDRASYEQYF	TGTGCCAGCAGCCCACTCCGGGACAGAGCCTCCTACGAGCAGTACTTC
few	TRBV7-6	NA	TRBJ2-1	CASSPMEVSSYNEQFF	TGTGCCAGCAGCCCGATGGAGGTCAGCTCCTACAATGAGCAGTTCTTC
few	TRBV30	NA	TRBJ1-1	CAWRPSDTDSGEAFF	TGTGCCTGGAGACCCTCGGACACAGACTCTGGTGAAGCTTTCTTT
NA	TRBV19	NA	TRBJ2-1	CASSSPANNEQFF	TGTGCCAGTAGTTCACCGGCGAACAATGAGCAGTTCTTC
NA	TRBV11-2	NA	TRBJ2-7	CASSFEGYEQYF	TGTGCCAGCAGCTTCGAGGGCTACGAGCAGTACTTC
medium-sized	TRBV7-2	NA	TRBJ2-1	CASSPEQSFNEQFF	TGTGCCAGCAGCCCCGAACAGAGTTTCAATGAGCAGTTCTTC
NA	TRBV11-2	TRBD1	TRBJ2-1	CASSKRQGFSIASYNEQFF	TGTGCCAGCAGCAAACGACAGGGTTTTTCTATCGCGTCCTACAATGAGCAGTTCTTC
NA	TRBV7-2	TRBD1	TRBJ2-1	CASSLNRGIGNEQFF	TGTGCCAGCAGCTTAAACAGGGGAATTGGCAATGAGCAGTTCTTC
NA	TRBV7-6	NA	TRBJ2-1	CASSSPTGEGNEQFF	TGTGCCAGCAGCTCTCCGACAGGGGAGGGCAATGAGCAGTTCTTC
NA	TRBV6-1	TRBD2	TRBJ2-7	CASSKRGGGYEQYF	TGTGCCAGCAGTAAGCGGGGGGGGGGCTACGAGCAGTACTTC
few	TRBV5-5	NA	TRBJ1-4	CASSLGRRGRQDNEKLFF	TGTGCCAGCAGCTTGGGACGGAGAGGGAGGCAGGATAATGAAAAACTGTTTTTT
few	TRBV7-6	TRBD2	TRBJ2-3	CASSDRLAATDTQYF	TGTGCCAGCAGCGACCGACTAGCGGCAACAGATACGCAGTATTTT
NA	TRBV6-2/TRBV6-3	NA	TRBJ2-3	CASSPRRYRDSTDTQYF	TGTGCCAGCAGCCCACGGAGATACCGGGACTCGACAGATACGCAGTATTTT
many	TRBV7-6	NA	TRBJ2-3	CASSFHHRGASGDPSLEDTQYF	TGTGCCAGCAGCTTCCACCATAGGGGGGCTAGCGGAGATCCCTCCCTGGAGGATACGCAGTATTTT
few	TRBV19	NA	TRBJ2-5	CASSIGTSGQETQYF	TGTGCCAGTAGTATAGGTACGAGCGGCCAAGAGACCCAGTACTTC
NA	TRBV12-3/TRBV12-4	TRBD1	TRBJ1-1	CASSPGQGDTEAFF	TGTGCCAGCAGCCCCGGACAGGGAGACACTGAAGCTTTCTTT
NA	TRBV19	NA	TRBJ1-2	CASSTREKTYGYTF	TGTGCCAGTAGTACCAGGGAAAAGACCTATGGCTACACCTTC
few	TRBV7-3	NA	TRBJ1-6	CASSGSQGNSPLHF	TGTGCCAGTTCGGGGAGCCAGGGTAATTCACCCCTCCACTTT
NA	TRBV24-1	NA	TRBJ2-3	CATSDLGGGAGDTQYF	TGTGCCACCAGTGATTTGGGCGGAGGAGCAGGAGATACGCAGTATTTT
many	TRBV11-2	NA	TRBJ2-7	CASSLEQGPYEQYF	TGTGCCAGCAGCTTAGAACAGGGCCCGTACGAGCAGTACTTC
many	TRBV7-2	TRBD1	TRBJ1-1	CASTPQGTVYTEAFF	TGTGCCAGCACTCCCCAAGGGACAGTATACACTGAAGCTTTCTTT
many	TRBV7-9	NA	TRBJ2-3	CASSPPGDTDTQYF	TGTGCCAGCAGCCCACCTGGGGACACAGATACGCAGTATTTT
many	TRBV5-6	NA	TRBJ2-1	CASSLRLVQQFF	TGTGCCAGCAGCTTGCGGCTAGTCCAGCAGTTCTTC
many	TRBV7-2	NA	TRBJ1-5	CASSLVGLGNQPQHF	TGTGCCAGCAGCTTAGTAGGGTTGGGCAATCAGCCCCAGCATTTT
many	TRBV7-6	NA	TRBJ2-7	CASSLSGGEQYF	TGTGCCAGCAGCCTCTCAGGAGGCGAGCAGTACTTC
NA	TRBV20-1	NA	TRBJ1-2	CSARSVGGRTHGYTF	TGCAGTGCTAGGTCGGTGGGGGGGCGCACCCATGGCTACACCTTC
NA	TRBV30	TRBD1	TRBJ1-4	CAWSTGGSDEKLFF	TGTGCCTGGAGTACAGGGGGCTCGGATGAAAAACTGTTTTTT
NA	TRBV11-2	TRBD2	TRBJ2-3	CASSLRRGASNTQYF	TGTGCCAGCAGCTTAAGGCGGGGGGCCTCCAATACGCAGTATTTT
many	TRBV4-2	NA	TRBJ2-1	CASSQDGQGAYNEQFF	TGTGCCAGCAGCCAAGACGGGCAGGGTGCCTACAATGAGCAGTTCTTC
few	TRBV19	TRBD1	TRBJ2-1	CASSIDGTGAYNEQFF	TGTGCCAGTAGTATAGATGGGACAGGAGCCTACAATGAGCAGTTCTTC
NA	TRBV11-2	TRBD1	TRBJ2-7	CASSLDGTGGGEQYF	TGTGCCAGCAGCTTAGACGGGACAGGGGGGGGCGAGCAGTACTTC
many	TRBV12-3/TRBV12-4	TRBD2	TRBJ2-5	CASSFMREETQYF	TGTGCCAGCAGTTTTATGCGGGAGGAGACCCAGTACTTC
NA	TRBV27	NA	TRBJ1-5	CASAKAQPQHF	TGTGCCTCAGCAAAGGCTCAGCCCCAGCATTTT
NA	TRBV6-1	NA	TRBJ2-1	CASSEGGLIRKHIARNEQFF	TGTGCCAGCAGTGAAGGAGGGCTTATCAGGAAACATATAGCGCGGAATGAGCAGTTCTTC
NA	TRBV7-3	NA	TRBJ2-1	CASSPYGGYNEQFF	TGTGCCAGCAGCCCCTATGGCGGGTACAATGAGCAGTTCTTC
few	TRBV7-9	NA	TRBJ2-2	CASSLLNGELFF	TGTGCCAGCAGCTTATTAAACGGGGAGCTGTTTTTT
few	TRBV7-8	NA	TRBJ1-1	CASSPQAGLNTEAFF	TGTGCCAGCAGCCCCCAAGCAGGGTTGAACACTGAAGCTTTCTTT
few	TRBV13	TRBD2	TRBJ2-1	CASSGSSGGKASYNEQFF	TGTGCCAGCAGTGGTTCTAGCGGGGGGAAGGCCTCCTACAATGAGCAGTTCTTC
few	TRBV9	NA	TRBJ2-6	CASSVGTVAVSPITKSGANVLTF	TGTGCCAGCAGCGTAGGTACCGTGGCGGTCTCTCCAATCACTAAATCTGGGGCCAACGTCCTGACTTTC
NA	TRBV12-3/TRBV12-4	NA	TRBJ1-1	CASSFGGPEAFF	TGTGCCAGCAGTTTTGGGGGTCCTGAAGCTTTCTTT
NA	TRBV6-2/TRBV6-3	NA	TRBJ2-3	CASRGGESNQPQYF	TGTGCCAGCAGGGGGGGAGAGAGCAATCAGCCCCAGTATTTT
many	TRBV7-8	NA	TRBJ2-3	CASSLAAPRRLLSSTDTQYF	TGTGCCAGCAGCTTAGCGGCACCAAGAAGGCTACTTTCTAGCACAGATACGCAGTATTTT
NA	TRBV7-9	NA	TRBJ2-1	CASSLESGASSYNEQFF	TGTGCCAGCAGCTTAGAGAGTGGCGCGAGCTCCTACAATGAGCAGTTCTTC
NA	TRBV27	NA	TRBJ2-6	CASRTGSGANVLTF	TGTGCCAGCAGAACAGGGTCAGGGGCCAACGTCCTGACTTTC
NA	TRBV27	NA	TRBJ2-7	CASSLSPMGEQYF	TGTGCCAGCAGTTTATCGCCCATGGGCGAGCAGTACTTC
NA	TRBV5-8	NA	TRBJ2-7	CTSSDRDFYEQYF	TGTACCAGCAGCGACCGGGATTTCTACGAGCAGTACTTC
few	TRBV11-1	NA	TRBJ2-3	CASSLESGSTDTQYF	TGTGCCAGCAGCTTAGAGAGCGGGAGCACAGATACGCAGTATTTT
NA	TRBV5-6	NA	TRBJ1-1	CASSLGLWQGAQKTEAFF	TGTGCCAGCAGCCTGGGACTATGGCAGGGTGCCCAGAAGACTGAAGCTTTCTTT
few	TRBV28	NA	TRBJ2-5	CASSLEATLQETQYF	TGTGCCAGCAGTTTGGAGGCAACCTTACAAGAGACCCAGTACTTC
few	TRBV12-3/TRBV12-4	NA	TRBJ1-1	CASSTDKNTEAFF	TGTGCCAGCAGTACCGATAAGAACACTGAAGCTTTCTTT